The 21 T cell receptor beta chains below come from one sample, sequenced in a study of cytomegalovirus exposure and HLA in healthy donors (dated by TCRdb to between 2016 and 2019). Preparation of the library involved the immunoSEQ multiplex PCR assay. TCRdb's version of the immuneACCESS table is confined to in-frame rearrangements and falls short of the full clone set. An unresolved V gene accounts for under half of the shortfall where checked; the remainder is of unknown origin. Across this sample there are about 120,000 clones, with more than 75% seen only once. The biggest ten clones account for around 6% of the sample. The source material was PBMCs. These receptor sequences come from a woman aged 18-30 years in good health and CMV-seropositive.

The chain has TRBV28 and TRBJ1-1, with 7 bases lining up with TRBD1. V shed 10 bases, J shed 7 bases, and the junction held 6 bases outside the gene matches. Germline CDR1 is MDHEN and CDR2 is SYDVKM. The CDR3 has 11 residues. DNA of the CDR3: TGTGCCACCACGGACAGGATTGAAGCTTTCTTT. It specifies CATTDRIEAFF.

The chain links TRBV18 to TRBJ1-1; the D gene is possibly TRBD1 (5 bases). Germline values: CDR1 KGHSH, CDR2 LQKENI. The V end was cut by 4 bases, the J end by 8 bases, with 17 bases between. CDR3 size: 14 residues. CDR3 residues: CASSLPTWGSEAFF. The DNA of the CDR3 is TGTGCCAGCTCACTTCCTACTTGGGGCTCCGAAGCTTTCTTT.

The CDR3 bases are TGCGCCAGCAGTACCGGTGGCCAGGGGAGGGACACCTTC. Encoded protein: CASSTGGQGRDTF. V and J are TRBV5-1 and TRBJ1-2, with D maybe TRBD1 (6 bases). Germline CDR1 and CDR2: SGHRS and YFSETQ. The CDR3 is 13 amino acids. V lost 5 bases to trimming and J lost 12 bases, with 20 bases between them.

The gene calls are TRBV9 and TRBJ2-6, with TRBD1 identical over 9 bases. V shed 3 bases and J 4 bases; nucleotides not matched to a gene: 5. CDR3 length: 16 residues. Germline-derived CDR1 and CDR2 are SGDLS and YYNGEE. CDR3 DNA sequence: TGTGCCAGCAGCGCTGGACAGGGGTTAGGGGCCAACGTCCTGACTTTC. Amino acids: CASSAGQGLGANVLTF.

The rearrangement uses TRBV7-6 and TRBJ2-4; TRBD1 matches at 11 bases. CDR1 is SGHVS, CDR2 FNYEAQ, per germline. With V trimmed by 5 bases and J by 8 bases, 5 bases remained unmatched. The CDR3 contains 14 residues. The CDR3 is CASSLGTGGYIQYF. The CDR3, as DNA: TGTGCCAGCAGCCTTGGGACAGGGGGATACATTCAGTACTTC.

This chain connects TRBV7-2 to TRBJ1-1, with 8 bases that match TRBD1. The V gene end was trimmed by 4 bases and the J gene end by 3 bases; junction bases not matched to a gene: 7. Germline values: CDR1 SGHTA, CDR2 FQGNSA. The CDR3 runs 15 residues. The CDR3 here is CASSYGQGADTEAFF. For the CDR3, the DNA is TGTGCCAGCAGCTACGGACAGGGTGCGGACACTGAAGCTTTCTTT.

This chain links TRBV18 with TRBJ1-1; D ambiguous. The CDR3 length is 14 residues. Germline V lookup: CDR1 KGHSH, CDR2 LQKENI. Trimming took 3 bases from V and 5 from J, leaving 13 bases between them. CDR3 DNA sequence: TGTGCCAGCTCACCTCCCGGCCCGGGAACTGAAGCTTTCTTT. This translates into CASSPPGPGTEAFF.

The chain carries TRBV4-3 and TRBJ1-2; D is ambiguous. The CDR3 spans 13 residues. Germline-derived CDR1 and CDR2 are LGHNA and YSLEER. Trimming stripped 0 bases from V and 8 bases from J, with 10 bases between. This chain's CDR3 is CASSQEGGGGYTF. For the CDR3, the DNA is TGCGCCAGCAGCCAAGAGGGCGGCGGGGGCTACACCTTC.

The CDR3 DNA follows: TGCGCCAGCAGCCAAGTGGGGGGGGCAAGGGGCTACACCTTC. As protein: CASSQVGGARGYTF. The chain links TRBV4-1 to TRBJ1-2; TRBD1 is a possible D gene (6 bases). CDR1 is MGHRA, CDR2 YSYEKL, per germline. V was cut by 1 base and J by 8 bases, with 14 bases left in between. This CDR3 is 14 amino acids long.

The rearrangement joins TRBV27 to TRBJ2-2; D is possibly TRBD1 (6 bases). Germline CDR1 MNHEY, CDR2 SMNVEV (reference sequence). This CDR3 is built from 19 residues. V was clipped by 5 bases and J by 1 base, with 23 bases between them. The DNA for the CDR3 is TGTGCCAGCAGTGCGACCTCTATTAGACAGGCCGTGAACACCGGGGAGCTGTTTTTT. The encoded protein is CASSATSIRQAVNTGELFF.

The chain links TRBV19 to TRBJ1-2; D is undetermined. V was cut by 5 bases and J by 4 bases, with 11 bases left in between. The CDR3 loop spans 13 amino acids. The V gene's germline CDR1 is LNHDA and CDR2 SQIVND (reference sequence). DNA for the CDR3: TGTGCCAGTAGTCCCCCCCTTGTCTATGGCTACACCTTC. Its protein product is CASSPPLVYGYTF.

The CDR3 coding sequence is TGTGCCAGCAGTTACTCATATGGGACTAGCGCAGATACGCAGTATTTT. It is translated as CASSYSYGTSADTQYF. The V and J genes are TRBV6-5 and TRBJ2-3, with 10 bases matching TRBD2. V lost 0 bases and J lost 4; bases outside the gene matches: 4. The V gene's germline CDR1 is MNHEY and CDR2 SVGAGI. The CDR3 runs to 16 residues.

The chain employs TRBV30 and TRBJ2-1, with D possibly matching TRBD2 (6 bases). This CDR3 is 14 amino acids long. V lost 0 bases and J lost 0, with 6 bases in between. Germline lookup yields CDR1 GTSNPN and CDR2 SVGIG (reference sequence). The CDR3 is CAWSVLASYNEQFF. The CDR3 nucleotides are TGTGCCTGGAGTGTACTAGCCTCCTACAATGAGCAGTTCTTC.

The genes are TRBV7-2 and TRBJ2-1; 11 bases line up with TRBD2. Germline-derived CDR1 and CDR2 are SGHTA and FQGNSA. The CDR3 consists of 15 residues. V was clipped by 6 bases and J by 5 bases; unmatched bases: 6. The CDR3 DNA sequence: TGTGCCAGCAGTACTAGCGGGAGTTGGGACAATGAGCAGTTCTTC. This gives the protein CASSTSGSWDNEQFF.

V gene TRBV5-1 combines with J gene TRBJ2-7, with TRBD1 matching over 7 bases. V lost 2 bases, J lost 0 bases, and 5 bases stayed unmatched. The CDR3 is 15 residues long. Germline V lookup: CDR1 SGHRS, CDR2 YFSETQ. The CDR3 protein is CASSLGTVSSYEQYF. The CDR3 DNA reads as TGCGCCAGCAGCTTAGGGACAGTGAGCTCCTACGAGCAGTACTTC.

The chain employs TRBV27 and TRBJ1-1, with a tentative D call TRBD1 (5 bases). Germline V gene sequence: CDR1 MNHEY, CDR2 SMNVEV (reference sequence). This CDR3 has 14 amino acids. Trimming took off 4 bases at V and 1 base at J, with 10 bases between the two ends. The CDR3 sequence is CASSSTTGNTEAFF. Written as DNA, the CDR3 is TGTGCCAGCAGTTCCACCACAGGGAACACTGAAGCTTTCTTT.

V gene TRBV7-3 combines with J gene TRBJ2-3, with TRBD2 identical over 8 bases. The CDR3 covers 15 residues. Germline assignment: CDR1 SGHTA and CDR2 FQGTGA. The V and J ends lost 4 bases and 0 bases, in that order; junction bases with no gene match: 3. CDR3 nucleotides: TGTGCCAGCAGCTATGGACTAGCTAGCACAGATACGCAGTATTTT. Protein product: CASSYGLASTDTQYF.

This clone was recorded a few times. The chain employs TRBV30 and TRBJ1-2, with TRBD1 matching 10 bases. This CDR3 is built from 13 residues. Trimming removed 4 bases from V and 3 bases from J; junction bases left unmatched: 2. From germline, CDR1 is GTSNPN and CDR2 SVGIG (reference sequence). The CDR3 protein is CAWKDRGDYGYTF. In DNA form, the CDR3 reads TGTGCCTGGAAGGACAGGGGGGACTATGGCTACACCTTC.

Remarks on this clone: The junction shows a germline mismatch at one end, possibly a read error. CDR3 sequence: CASSLALEGGDGILF. The CDR3 bases are TGTGCCAGCAGCTTGGCCTTGGAAGGGGGCGACGGAATACTCTTC. The chain uses TRBV5-6 and TRBJ2-7; 7 bases map to TRBD1. CDR3 length: 15 residues. Germline CDR1 SGHDT, CDR2 YYEEEE. The full variable domain, completed using reference TRBV5-6 and TRBJ2-7, is DAGVTQSPTHLIKTRGQQVTLRCSPKSGHDTVSWYQQALGQGPQFIFQYYEEEERQRGNFPDRFSGHQFPNYSSELNVNALLLGDSALYLCASSLALEGGDGILFGPGTRLTVT.

This clone appeared many times. The chain couples TRBV11-3 to TRBJ2-2; tentative D call: TRBD2 (5 bases). This CDR3 region has 16 residues. The V end was cut by 5 bases, the J end by 6 bases, with 19 bases between. CDR1 is SGHNT, CDR2 YENEEA, per germline. The CDR3 sequence is CASSPGLGKGAGELFF. The CDR3 nucleotides read TGTGCCAGCAGCCCAGGCTTGGGAAAGGGAGCCGGGGAGCTGTTTTTT.

This clone showed up just once. The V gene is TRBV6-1, the J gene TRBJ2-7; 11 bases align to TRBD1. The CDR3 is 15 residues long. From germline, CDR1 is MNHNS and CDR2 SASEGT. Unmatched junction bases numbered 6, after V lost 6 bases and J lost 2 bases. The CDR3, as DNA: TGTGCCAGCAGGAACCCGGGACAGGGGGCCTACGAGCAGTACTTC. Translating gives CASRNPGQGAYEQYF.